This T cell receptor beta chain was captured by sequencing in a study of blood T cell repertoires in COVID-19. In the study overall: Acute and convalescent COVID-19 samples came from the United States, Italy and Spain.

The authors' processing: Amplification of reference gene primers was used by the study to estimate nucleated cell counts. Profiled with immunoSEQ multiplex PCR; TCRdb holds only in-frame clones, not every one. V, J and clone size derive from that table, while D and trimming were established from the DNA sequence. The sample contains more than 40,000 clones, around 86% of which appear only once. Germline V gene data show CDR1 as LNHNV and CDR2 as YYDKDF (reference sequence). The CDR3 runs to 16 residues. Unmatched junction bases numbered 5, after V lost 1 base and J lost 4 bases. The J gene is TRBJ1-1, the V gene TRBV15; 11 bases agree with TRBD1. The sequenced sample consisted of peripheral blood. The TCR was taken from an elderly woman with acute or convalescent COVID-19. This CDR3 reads CATSRGDRGMSTEAFF. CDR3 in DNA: TGTGCCACCAGCAGAGGGGACAGGGGGATGAGCACTGAAGCTTTCTTT.